This TCR beta chain was sequenced in a study of PD-L1 blockade in urothelial cancer. Assay: immunoSEQ multiplex PCR; the TCRdb copy retains only in-frame clones and omits some. The sample carries around 68,000 clones, around four fifths recorded once. This CDR3 region has 14 residues. Germline lookup yields CDR1 SGHRS and CDR2 YFSETQ. The V segment lost 1 base and the J segment 5 bases; nucleotides outside the gene matches: 3. Specified time point: pretreatment peripheral blood. The receptor was isolated from a man between 65 and 85 years old with urothelial cancer. Here the sequenced sample was PBMCs, taken around atezolizumab (anti-PD-L1) treatment. The chain employs TRBV5-1 and TRBJ2-1, with 7 nucleotides matching TRBD2. Written as DNA, the CDR3 is TGCGCCAGCAGCTTGAGCGGGACCAACAATGAGCAGTTCTTC. Translation: CASSLSGTNNEQFF.